The rows below give T cell receptor beta chains drawn from one sample of a study of blood T cell repertoires in COVID-19. Repertoires were generated with immunoSEQ multiplex PCR, while TCRdb's copy carries only in-frame clones and drops some. Of 150,000 to 200,000 clones listed, 84% are singletons. The sample taken for sequencing was peripheral blood. All receptors come from a man in his forties who had recovered from COVID-19. Both conserved end residues are part of each CDR3. The D gene is left open where the match is weak. Part of the rows lack a size; the others show once, few, many or a class for expanded clones.

TRBV4-3,TRBJ2-1,NA,NA,CASSHSTGPYNEQFF,TGCGCCAGCAGCCACTCGACAGGTCCCTACAATGAGCAGTTCTTC
TRBV28,TRBJ2-3,TRBD1,NA,CASRRTGGPHTDTQYF,TGTGCCAGCAGACGTACAGGGGGGCCCCACACAGATACGCAGTATTTT
TRBV13,TRBJ2-3,NA,NA,CASSQDSTLRDTQYF,TGTGCCAGCAGCCAGGACAGCACCCTTAGAGATACGCAGTATTTT
TRBV7-9,TRBJ2-3,TRBD1,few,CASSLIRDSPTDTQYF,TGTGCCAGCAGCCTGATTCGGGACAGCCCCACAGATACGCAGTATTTT
TRBV5-6,TRBJ2-3,NA,NA,CASSFPGFTGPTQYF,TGTGCCAGCAGCTTTCCTGGGTTTACGGGTCCCACGCAGTATTTT
TRBV6-5,TRBJ1-5,NA,once,CASSSQRNQPQHF,TGTGCCAGCAGTTCACAGCGCAATCAGCCCCAGCATTTT
TRBV19,TRBJ1-5,TRBD1,NA,CASSIRDRDYSNQPQHF,TGTGCCAGTAGTATCCGGGACAGGGATTATAGCAATCAGCCCCAGCATTTT
TRBV4-1,TRBJ2-7,TRBD1,NA,CASSQGTGPYEQYF,TGCGCCAGCAGCCAGGGGACAGGGCCCTACGAGCAGTACTTC
TRBV28,TRBJ2-3,TRBD1,few,CASSLEGTGGRTDTQYF,TGTGCCAGCAGTTTGGAGGGGACAGGGGGGAGGACAGATACGCAGTATTTT
TRBV18,TRBJ2-2,TRBD1,NA,CASSPRTGANTGELFF,TGTGCCAGCTCACCTAGGACAGGCGCGAACACCGGGGAGCTGTTTTTT
TRBV27,TRBJ2-1,TRBD1,NA,CASSLYTGVSYNEQFF,TGTGCCAGCAGTTTATACACAGGGGTGTCCTACAATGAGCAGTTCTTC
TRBV12-3/TRBV12-4,TRBJ1-2,NA,few,CASSLVTATGYTF,TGTGCCAGCAGTTTAGTTACAGCTACCGGCTACACCTTC
TRBV13,TRBJ2-5,TRBD2,NA,CASSMGLAGSGETQYF,TGTGCCAGCAGCATGGGACTAGCGGGTTCGGGGGAGACCCAGTACTTC
TRBV19,TRBJ1-2,TRBD1,NA,CASSDRGDYGYTF,TGTGCCAGCTCGGACAGGGGGGACTATGGCTACACCTTC
TRBV10-3,TRBJ2-5,NA,NA,CAISERGETQYF,TGTGCCATCAGTGAGAGGGGAGAGACCCAGTACTTC
TRBV7-2,TRBJ2-3,TRBD2,NA,CASSLAGTSGTDTQYF,TGTGCCAGCAGCTTAGCGGGGACTAGCGGCACAGATACGCAGTATTTT
TRBV12-3/TRBV12-4,TRBJ1-1,TRBD1,NA,CASGTGSNTEAFF,TGTGCCAGCGGGACAGGGAGTAACACTGAAGCTTTCTTT
TRBV7-2,TRBJ2-7,NA,NA,CASSLVGAEVYEQYF,TGTGCCAGCAGCTTAGTAGGCGCGGAGGTCTACGAGCAGTACTTC
TRBV2,TRBJ1-2,NA,NA,CASMLTLTYGYTF,TGTGCCAGCATGCTGACATTAACCTATGGCTACACCTTC
TRBV4-1,TRBJ1-3,TRBD1,NA,CASSHGTASGNTIYF,TGCGCCAGCAGCCACGGGACAGCCTCTGGAAACACCATATATTTT
TRBV4-2,TRBJ1-3,TRBD1,medium-sized,CASSQSPQGQGSTIYF,TGTGCCAGCAGCCAATCCCCCCAGGGACAGGGTTCCACCATATATTTT
TRBV11-1,TRBJ2-5,NA,NA,CASSLLFDSQETQYF,TGTGCCAGCAGCTTATTATTTGACTCTCAAGAGACCCAGTACTTC
TRBV14,TRBJ2-3,NA,NA,CASSQDRRVSDTQYF,TGTGCCAGCAGCCAAGATCGCAGGGTGTCAGATACGCAGTATTTT
TRBV19,TRBJ2-6,NA,NA,CASTFGQTGANVLTF,TGTGCCAGTACCTTTGGACAGACTGGGGCCAACGTCCTGACTTTC
TRBV10-3,TRBJ2-1,TRBD2,NA,CAISESYPATSGSHNEQFF,TGTGCCATCAGTGAGTCATACCCCGCGACTAGCGGGAGTCACAATGAGCAGTTCTTC
TRBV5-4,TRBJ2-3,TRBD2,NA,CASSPGTSGISTDTQYF,TGTGCCAGCAGCCCGGGCACTAGCGGGATTAGCACAGATACGCAGTATTTT
TRBV7-2,TRBJ1-5,TRBD1,NA,CASSRYRGPQHF,TGTGCCAGCAGCCGCTACAGGGGGCCCCAGCATTTT
TRBV28,TRBJ2-4,NA,NA,CASSLLLAKNIQYF,TGTGCCAGCAGTTTACTTCTAGCCAAAAACATTCAGTACTTC
TRBV4-2,TRBJ2-3,TRBD2,few,CASSQDLAGESTDTQYF,TGTGCCAGCAGCCAAGATCTAGCGGGGGAAAGCACAGATACGCAGTATTTT
TRBV7-2,TRBJ2-2,NA,NA,CASRRTGTGELFF,TGTGCCAGCAGGAGAACAGGGACCGGGGAGCTGTTTTTT
TRBV3-1/TRBV3-2,TRBJ2-1,TRBD2,NA,CASSQGPSGAIFGEQFF,TGTGCCAGCAGCCAAGGACCAAGCGGGGCCATTTTCGGTGAGCAGTTCTTC
TRBV29-1,TRBJ2-6,NA,NA,CSVEEGRPGANVLTF,TGCAGCGTTGAAGAGGGGAGGCCTGGGGCCAACGTCCTGACTTTC
TRBV3-1/TRBV3-2,TRBJ2-2,NA,NA,CASSLLPSWATGELFF,TGTGCCAGCAGCCTCTTACCATCCTGGGCCACCGGGGAGCTGTTTTTT
TRBV19,TRBJ2-2,TRBD1,once,CASSITGTAAGELFF,TGTGCCAGTAGTATCACCGGGACAGCCGCCGGGGAGCTGTTTTTT
TRBV27,TRBJ1-5,NA,few,CASSMDSRNQPQHF,TGTGCCAGCAGTATGGACAGTCGCAATCAGCCCCAGCATTTT
TRBV19,TRBJ2-7,TRBD1,few,CASGLTGGLRYEQYF,TGTGCCAGTGGACTTACAGGGGGCCTTCGTTACGAGCAGTACTTC
TRBV25-1,TRBJ2-7,TRBD2,NA,CASRGGRYEQYF,TGTGCCAGCCGGGGGGGGCGATACGAGCAGTACTTC
TRBV7-2,TRBJ2-5,TRBD2,NA,CASSLIGPAGETLNF,TGTGCCAGCAGCTTAATCGGGCCGGCGGGAGAGACCCTAAACTTC
TRBV5-4,TRBJ2-3,NA,NA,CASSLVRGGTDTQYF,TGTGCCAGCAGCTTGGTGCGCGGGGGCACAGATACGCAGTATTTT
TRBV24-1,TRBJ1-2,TRBD1,NA,CATRDRDGYTF,TGTGCCACCAGGGACAGGGATGGCTACACCTTC
TRBV5-4,TRBJ1-1,TRBD1,NA,CASSLGGRGTNTEAFF,TGTGCCAGCAGCCTAGGGGGCAGGGGCACGAACACTGAAGCTTTCTTT
TRBV5-6,TRBJ2-2,NA,NA,CASSLKLVPLGELFF,TGTGCCAGCAGCTTGAAATTAGTCCCCCTCGGGGAGCTGTTTTTT
TRBV18,TRBJ2-1,NA,NA,CASSPSRGLRYNEQFF,TGTGCCAGCTCACCATCGCGAGGACTCCGCTACAATGAGCAGTTCTTC
TRBV7-9,TRBJ2-1,TRBD2,NA,CASSLASGRSNEQFF,TGTGCCAGCAGCTTGGCTAGCGGGAGATCGAATGAGCAGTTCTTC
TRBV28,TRBJ2-4,NA,NA,CASSLGRRNIQYF,TGTGCCAGCAGTTTGGGGCGAAGAAACATTCAGTACTTC
TRBV10-3,TRBJ2-3,NA,NA,CALLPEDFQSTDTQYF,TGTGCCCTCCTCCCCGAAGACTTTCAGAGCACAGATACGCAGTATTTT
TRBV19,TRBJ2-1,NA,NA,CASSWDLYNEQFF,TGTGCCAGTAGCTGGGACTTATACAATGAGCAGTTCTTC
TRBV12-5,TRBJ2-5,NA,NA,CASGRVRVQETQYF,TGTGCTAGTGGACGAGTCAGGGTCCAAGAGACCCAGTACTTC
TRBV5-8,TRBJ2-3,NA,NA,CASSRVVYTQYF,TGTGCCAGCAGCCGCGTCGTTTATACGCAGTATTTT
TRBV27,TRBJ2-1,TRBD1,NA,CASSFGGQGARNEQFF,TGTGCCAGCAGTTTCGGCGGACAGGGGGCTAGGAATGAGCAGTTCTTC